The 27 T cell receptor beta chains in this list originate from one sample, sequenced in a study of blood T cell repertoires in COVID-19. This table comes from immunoSEQ multiplex PCR, and its TCRdb copy is limited to in-frame clones, with some not included. The sample shows about 71,000 clones, approximately 90% of them seen only once. Input material: peripheral blood. These receptors were collected from a man aged 25-45 years with acute or convalescent COVID-19.

The chain carries TRBV30 and TRBJ2-5, with 12 bases matching TRBD1. This CDR3 is built from 17 residues. CDR1 is GTSNPN and CDR2 is SVGIG in the germline V gene (reference sequence). The J segment lost 1 base and the V segment lost 6 bases, leaving 12 bases of the junction unmatched. The CDR3 is CACSGQGALLSQETQYF. CDR3 in DNA: TGTGCCTGTTCGGGACAGGGGGCGTTGTTGTCCCAAGAGACCCAGTACTTC. The full variable domain, its missing parts supplied by reference TRBV30 and TRBJ2-5, is SQTIHQWPATLVQPVGSPLSLECTVEGTSNPNLYWYRQAAGRGLQLLFYSVGIGQISSEVPQNLSASRPQDRQFILSSKKLLLSDSGFYLCACSGQGALLSQETQYFGPGTRLLVL.

The chain carries TRBV18 and TRBJ2-5, with D possibly TRBD2 on 5 matching bases. Trimming removed 4 bases from V and 5 bases from J, with 17 bases in between. Germline-derived CDR1 and CDR2 are KGHSH and LQKENI. The CDR3 runs 15 residues. CDR3 sequence: CASSRLEATIETQYF. The CDR3 DNA sequence: TGTGCCAGCTCACGACTGGAGGCTACTATTGAGACCCAGTACTTC.

The chain joins TRBV7-3 to TRBJ2-7; 10 bases match TRBD2. Trimming took 2 bases from V and 6 from J; bases not matched to a gene: 16. Looked up from germline, CDR1 is SGHTA and CDR2 is FQGTGA. This CDR3 is built from 18 residues. The CDR3 DNA follows: TGTGCCAGCAGCTTAGGCCGGTCGGGGGTAGCGGGAGGTTCCGAGCAGTACTTC. This gives the protein CASSLGRSGVAGGSEQYF.

The J gene is TRBJ1-2, the V gene TRBV18; D gene ambiguous. Per germline, CDR1 KGHSH and CDR2 LQKENI. With 4 bases removed from V and 7 bases from J, the gap between germline ends came to 16 bases. The CDR3 runs 14 residues. The CDR3 DNA is TGTGCCAGCTCACACGTCGGGGAAGGGCTTGGCTACACCTTC. It translates to CASSHVGEGLGYTF.

This chain connects TRBV2 to TRBJ2-7; D might be TRBD1 (5 bases). Germline CDR1 reads SNHLY; CDR2 reads FYNNEI. Between the trimmed V and J ends, which lost 7 bases and 1 base, there was a span of 14 bases. The CDR3 runs to 14 residues. CDR3 sequence: CASKQGSTSYEQYF. The DNA of the CDR3 is TGTGCCAGCAAGCAGGGCTCCACATCCTACGAGCAGTACTTC.

V usage is TRBV7-3 and J usage is TRBJ2-4; 7 bases match TRBD2. The CDR3 is made up of 14 amino acids. Germline V lookup: CDR1 SGHTA, CDR2 FQGTGA. V lost 4 bases, J lost 3 bases, and 3 bases stayed unmatched. Written as DNA, the CDR3 is TGTGCCAGCAGCTCCGGGGGGAGCAAAAACATTCAGTACTTC. Encoded protein: CASSSGGSKNIQYF.

This chain links TRBV25-1 with TRBJ1-1; a weak D match, TRBD1 (5 bases). The CDR3 runs to 15 residues. Trimming pared 3 bases from V and 0 bases from J, leaving 11 bases between. Germline V gene data show CDR1 as MGHDK and CDR2 as SYGVNS. CDR3 bases: TGTGCCAGCAGTGATGACAGCAAGCTGAACACTGAAGCTTTCTTT. Translation gives CASSDDSKLNTEAFF. The full variable domain, in which reference TRBV25-1 and TRBJ1-1 provide the parts outside the CDR3, is EADIYQTPRYLVIGTGKKITLECSQTMGHDKMYWYQQDPGMELHLIHYSYGVNSTEKGDLSSESTVSRIRTEHFPLTLESARPSHTSQYLCASSDDSKLNTEAFFGQGTRLTVV.

The chain couples TRBV7-8 to TRBJ1-3; 7 nucleotides match TRBD1. The CDR3 contains 15 residues. With V trimmed by 5 bases and J by 3 bases, 7 bases remained unmatched. CDR1 and CDR2 from the germline V gene are SGHVS and FQNEAQ. CDR3 in amino acids: CASSPSTGNGNTIYF. The CDR3, as DNA: TGTGCCAGCAGCCCCTCGACAGGGAATGGAAACACCATATATTTT.

The gene calls are TRBV11-2 and TRBJ2-3; 12 bases map to TRBD2. J was trimmed by 7 bases and V by 0 bases; bases with no gene match: 11. CDR3 length: 18 amino acids. CDR1 is SGHAT, CDR2 FQNNGV, per germline. CDR3 sequence (DNA): TGTGCCAGCAGCTTAGATTCCACTAGCGGGGGGCTCGGATATACGCAGTATTTT. Amino acid sequence: CASSLDSTSGGLGYTQYF.

The chain employs TRBV29-1 and TRBJ2-3; D is undetermined. Germline loops: CDR1 SQVTM, CDR2 ANQGSEA. V lost 5 bases and J lost 6, with 15 bases in between. The CDR3 sequence is 13 residues long. CDR3 protein: CSVKRHSEDTQYF. Here the CDR3 DNA reads TGCAGCGTTAAAAGGCACTCGGAGGATACGCAGTATTTT.

J is TRBJ1-2 and V is TRBV6-5; 9 bases are a match to TRBD1. V lost 6 bases and J lost 5; bases outside the gene matches: 7. CDR1 is MNHEY and CDR2 is SVGAGI in the germline V gene. This CDR3 contains 14 residues. Written as DNA, the CDR3 is TGTGCCAGCAGAATTACAGGGGGCGCTTATGGCTACACCTTC. It specifies CASRITGGAYGYTF.

V and J are TRBV6-5 and TRBJ1-3, with a possible D match to TRBD1 (5 bases). V was trimmed by 9 bases and J by 4 bases, leaving 10 bases between them. Germline V CDR1 and CDR2: MNHEY, SVGAGI. CDR3 length equals 12 residues. Here the CDR3 reads CASAGYGNTIYF. DNA for the CDR3: TGTGCCAGTGCAGGGTACGGAAACACCATATATTTT.

This sequence joins TRBV5-1 and TRBJ1-1; the match to TRBD1 covers 8 bases. Germline CDR1 SGHRS, CDR2 YFSETQ. V was clipped by 3 bases and J by 3 bases; unmatched bases: 4. This CDR3 is built from 14 residues. The CDR3 DNA sequence: TGCGCCAGCAGCTCCGGGACAGGCGACACTGAAGCTTTCTTT. It specifies CASSSGTGDTEAFF.

V usage is TRBV6-5 and J usage is TRBJ2-5; 10 nucleotides line up with TRBD2. Germline assignment: CDR1 MNHEY and CDR2 SVGAGI. V lost 8 bases, J lost 14 bases, and 17 bases stayed unmatched. This CDR3 has 14 residues. CDR3 residues: CASLPSGRIGGKYF. The CDR3 nucleotides read TGTGCCAGCTTGCCTAGCGGGAGAATAGGGGGTAAATACTTC.

The V gene is TRBV6-5, the J gene TRBJ2-1; 9 bases are shared with TRBD1. The CDR3 loop spans 14 amino acids. J gave up 3 bases and V 8 bases, and 5 bases lay outside the gene matches. The germline V gene encodes CDR1 MNHEY and CDR2 SVGAGI. The CDR3 region has the DNA TGTGCCAGCGAGAGGGACAGGGTCTACAATGAGCAGTTCTTC. Translation: CASERDRVYNEQFF.

This chain links TRBV6-5 with TRBJ1-1, with 7 bases identical to TRBD1. The CDR3 loop spans 15 amino acids. Germline V CDR1 and CDR2: MNHEY, SVGAGI. V dropped 4 bases and J dropped 1; count of bases not matched to a gene: 6. The CDR3 DNA reads TGTGCCAGCAGTTCCCGACAGGGAAGGAACACTGAAGCTTTCTTT. Translating it yields CASSSRQGRNTEAFF.

This clone has only one observation. The chain joins TRBV4-1 to TRBJ2-7; 8 nucleotides align to TRBD2. CDR3 length: 14 residues. The V gene's germline CDR1 is MGHRA and CDR2 YSYEKL. V was clipped by 3 bases and J by 1 base; unmatched bases: 2. In DNA form, the CDR3 reads TGCGCCAGCAGCCACCCTAGCGGGTCCTACGAGCAGTACTTC. Translating gives CASSHPSGSYEQYF.

This chain links TRBV4-3 with TRBJ1-3; possibly TRBD1 for D (5 bases). Trimming took off 3 bases at V and 1 base at J, with 10 bases between the two ends. Germline lookup yields CDR1 LGHNA and CDR2 YSLEER. The CDR3 contains 15 residues. The CDR3 region has the DNA TGCGCCAGCAGCCAGTCCGGGACTTCTGGAAACACCATATATTTT. Its protein product is CASSQSGTSGNTIYF.

The sample holds one count of this clone. This rearrangement joins TRBV28 to TRBJ1-6; possibly TRBD1 for D (6 bases). The CDR3 is made up of 12 amino acids. The germline V and J ends were trimmed by 6 bases and 6 bases, with 6 bases remaining between them. CDR1 and CDR2 (germline): MDHEN, SYDVKM. The CDR3 coding sequence is TGTGCCAGCAGGGACAGTAATTCACCCCTCCACTTT. Residues: CASRDSNSPLHF.

V and J are TRBV4-1 and TRBJ2-3; the D is unclear. The CDR3 loop spans 14 amino acids. CDR1 MGHRA and CDR2 YSYEKL come from the germline V gene. Trimming cost V 1 base and J 4 bases, with 9 bases left between them. CDR3 in amino acids: CASSQGSESDTQYF. The DNA for the CDR3 is TGCGCCAGCAGCCAAGGTTCTGAGTCAGATACGCAGTATTTT.

The rearrangement joins TRBV7-9 to TRBJ2-6, with D possibly being TRBD1 (6 bases). The V gene lost 4 bases and the J gene lost 1 base, with 8 bases spanning the gap. Germline CDR1 SEHNR, CDR2 FQNEAQ (reference sequence). The CDR3 spans 15 residues. CDR3 nucleotides: TGTGCCAGCAGCTCGACAGGTTCTGGGGCCAACGTCCTGACTTTC. Amino acid sequence: CASSSTGSGANVLTF.

This chain's CDR3 is CASSLQSGDFTVVHGYTF. The CDR3 DNA reads TGCGCCAGCAGCTTGCAATCGGGGGATTTTACGGTGGTTCATGGCTACACCTTC. The rearrangement links TRBV5-1 to TRBJ1-2, with a possible D match to TRBD1 (5 bases). V was pared by 1 base and J by 6 bases, with 25 bases between. Looked up from germline, CDR1 is SGHRS and CDR2 is YFSETQ. CDR3 length: 18 residues.

J is TRBJ2-5 and V is TRBV5-4; TRBD2 agrees at 9 bases. Germline loops: CDR1 SGHNT, CDR2 YYREEE (reference sequence). CDR3 length equals 15 residues. J gave up 2 bases and V 2 bases, and 4 bases lay outside the gene matches. The CDR3 DNA reads as TGTGCCAGCAGCTTCGGCGGGGGGGATCAAGAGACCCAGTACTTC. Translating it yields CASSFGGGDQETQYF.

CDR3 nucleotide sequence: TGTGCCAGCAGCCCAAGGGGTGGGAACGGAAACACCATATATTTT. This translates into CASSPRGGNGNTIYF. J is TRBJ1-3 and V is TRBV9; tentatively, D is TRBD1 (5 bases). The CDR3 totals 15 residues. V was shortened by 4 bases and J by 4 bases, with 15 bases between the two germline ends. The germline gives CDR1 SGDLS, CDR2 YYNGEE.

The chain joins TRBV10-2 to TRBJ1-5; weak D call: TRBD1 (6 bases). Germline CDR1 WSHSY, CDR2 SAAADI. The CDR3 covers 17 residues. The V gene lost 0 bases and the J gene lost 4 bases, with 16 bases spanning the gap. The CDR3: CASSESISHRVNQPQHF. CDR3 coding DNA: TGCGCCAGCAGTGAGTCGATTTCCCACAGGGTTAATCAGCCCCAGCATTTT.

The chain combines TRBV7-9 with TRBJ2-5; D remains ambiguous. V was cut by 5 bases and J by 2 bases, with 12 bases left in between. Germline V CDR1 and CDR2: SEHNR, FQNEAQ (reference sequence). There are 14 residues in the CDR3. Here the CDR3 reads CASSPKTHQETQYF. The DNA of the CDR3 is TGTGCCAGCAGCCCAAAGACTCATCAAGAGACCCAGTACTTC.

The chain links TRBV9 to TRBJ2-5; D unresolved. The CDR3 has 14 residues. CDR1 and CDR2 (germline): SGDLS, YYNGEE. Trimming shortened V by 0 bases and J by 0 bases, and 6 bases separated the two germline ends. CDR3 sequence (DNA): TGTGCCAGCAGCGTAGGGGCAGACCAAGAGACCCAGTACTTC. It codes for CASSVGADQETQYF.